These 6 T cell receptor beta chains were all obtained from the same sample, sequenced in a study of blood T cell repertoires in COVID-19. Libraries were prepared by immunoSEQ multiplex PCR; TCRdb keeps only in-frame clonotypes and omits some of them. The sample records about 270,000 clones, around 90% being singletons. The sequencing input was PBMCs or T cells enriched from blood (not recorded which). The receptors derive from a woman in her thirties with acute COVID-19.

This clone was counted a few times. This chain links TRBV15 with TRBJ2-7, with TRBD2 as a possible D gene (5 bases). The CDR3 covers 14 residues. Germline V lookup: CDR1 LNHNV, CDR2 YYDKDF (reference sequence). Trimming stripped 0 bases from V and 2 bases from J, with 8 bases between. The CDR3 bases are TGTGCCACCAGCAGAGATGGAGCGGCCTACGAGCAGTACTTC. Its translation: CATSRDGAAYEQYF.

This chain uses TRBV19 with TRBJ1-2, with 7 bases fitting TRBD1. Per the germline V gene, CDR1 is LNHDA and CDR2 is SQIVND (reference sequence). The CDR3 runs to 13 residues. The ends lost 7 bases at V and 4 bases at J; junction bases unmatched: 6. The CDR3 nucleotides read TGTGCCAGTATCTCACGGGACAGCTATGGCTACACCTTC. Protein sequence: CASISRDSYGYTF.

V usage is TRBV14 and J usage is TRBJ2-3, with D perhaps matching TRBD1 (6 bases). Germline V lookup: CDR1 SGHDN, CDR2 FVKESK. The CDR3 totals 14 residues. Trimming cost V 3 bases and J 7 bases, with 14 bases left between them. The CDR3 protein is CASSQLGAVNTQYF. Written as DNA, the CDR3 is TGTGCCAGCAGCCAGCTGGGGGCGGTAAATACGCAGTATTTT.

This clone has only one observation. The chain links TRBV11-2 to TRBJ1-1, with TRBD1 identical over 8 bases. Per germline, CDR1 SGHAT and CDR2 FQNNGV. CDR3 size: 12 residues. V lost 5 bases, J lost 7 bases, and 3 bases stayed unmatched. The CDR3 coding sequence is TGTGCCAGCAGCGAAACAGGGGGTGAAGCTTTCTTT. Translated, it gives CASSETGGEAFF.

This clone was seen only a few times. The chain carries TRBV28 and TRBJ1-1; D may be TRBD1 (5 bases). Germline V gene sequence: CDR1 MDHEN, CDR2 SYDVKM. The V gene lost 2 bases and the J gene lost 4 bases, with 11 bases spanning the gap. The CDR3 has 14 amino acids. Here the CDR3 reads CASSLGSRGTEAFF. CDR3 DNA sequence: TGTGCCAGCAGTTTAGGTTCTAGGGGCACTGAAGCTTTCTTT. The full variable domain, completed using reference TRBV28 and TRBJ1-1, is DVKVTQSSRYLVKRTGEKVFLECVQDMDHENMFWYRQDPGLGLRLIYFSYDVKMKEKGDIPEGYSVSREKKERFSLILESASTNQTSMYLCASSLGSRGTEAFFGQGTRLTVV.

The chain has TRBV30 and TRBJ1-1; 10 bases agree with TRBD1. J was trimmed by 4 bases and V by 1 base; bases with no gene match: 0. The CDR3 runs to 13 residues. Germline CDR1 is GTSNPN and CDR2 is SVGIG (reference sequence). CDR3: CAWSGQGATEAFF. The CDR3 DNA reads as TGTGCCTGGAGTGGACAGGGGGCCACTGAAGCTTTCTTT.